This T cell receptor (beta chain) is from a study of T cell responses to AZD1222 COVID-19 vaccine. Measured with immunoSEQ multiplex PCR; TCRdb has only the in-frame clones, and not every one. This sample has 120,000 to 150,000 clones, with just over 85% found just once. Points on this clone: Its antigen is currently unknown.

The CDR3 is 14 amino acids. V lost 0 bases, J lost 0 bases, and 7 bases lay in between. Germline V gene lookup returns CDR1 SGHNT and CDR2 YYREEE (reference sequence). Study-level points and caveats: The sample set comprised mostly white British donors with more females, and clonal diversity was possibly underestimated. In all cases, repertoires were sampled only after the peak T cell response. Unmutated variant regions are reportedly the target of nearly half of TCRs that are spike-specific.

The source was peripheral blood, collected 28 days after the second AZD1222 dose. The V and J genes are TRBV5-4 and TRBJ2-7, with D perhaps matching TRBD2 (5 bases). The TCR sequence derives from an adult who received the AZD1222 COVID-19 vaccine. CDR3 sequence reads: CASSLGGSSYEQYF. The CDR3 DNA sequence: TGTGCCAGCAGCTTGGGAGGGAGCTCCTACGAGCAGTACTTC.